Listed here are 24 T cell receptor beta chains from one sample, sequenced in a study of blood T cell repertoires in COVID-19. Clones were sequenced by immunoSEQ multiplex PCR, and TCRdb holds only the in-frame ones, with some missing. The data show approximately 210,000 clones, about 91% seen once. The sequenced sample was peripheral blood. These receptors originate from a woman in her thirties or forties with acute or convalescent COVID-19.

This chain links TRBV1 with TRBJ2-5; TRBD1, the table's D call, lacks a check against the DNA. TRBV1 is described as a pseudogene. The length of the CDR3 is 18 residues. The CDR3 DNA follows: TGCACCAGCAGCCAAGATCTAGGCAGGGGATTGTATAAGGAGACCCAGTACTTC. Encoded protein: CTSSQDLGRGLYKETQYF.

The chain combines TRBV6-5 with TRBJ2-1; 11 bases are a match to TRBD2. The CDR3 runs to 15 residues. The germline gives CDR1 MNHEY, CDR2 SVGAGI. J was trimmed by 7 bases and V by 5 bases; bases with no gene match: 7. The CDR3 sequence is CASSTLAGGRNEQFF. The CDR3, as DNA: TGTGCCAGCAGTACTCTAGCGGGGGGCCGGAATGAGCAGTTCTTC.

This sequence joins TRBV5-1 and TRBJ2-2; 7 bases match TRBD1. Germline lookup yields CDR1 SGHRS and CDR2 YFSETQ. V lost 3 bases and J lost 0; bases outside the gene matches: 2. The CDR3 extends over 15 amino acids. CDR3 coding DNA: TGCGCCAGCAGCTGGGACAGTGCGAACACCGGGGAGCTGTTTTTT. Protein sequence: CASSWDSANTGELFF. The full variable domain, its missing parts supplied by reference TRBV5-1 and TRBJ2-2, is KAGVTQTPRYLIKTRGQQVTLSCSPISGHRSVSWYQQTPGQGLQFLFEYFSETQRNKGNFPGRFSGRQFSNSRSEMNVSTLELGDSALYLCASSWDSANTGELFFGEGSRLTVL.

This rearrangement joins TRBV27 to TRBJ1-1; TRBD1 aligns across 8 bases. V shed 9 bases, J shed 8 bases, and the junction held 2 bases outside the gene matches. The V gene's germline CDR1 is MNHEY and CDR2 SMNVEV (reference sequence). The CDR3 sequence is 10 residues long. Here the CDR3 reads CARRTGEAFF. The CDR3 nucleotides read TGTGCCAGACGGACAGGGGAAGCTTTCTTT.

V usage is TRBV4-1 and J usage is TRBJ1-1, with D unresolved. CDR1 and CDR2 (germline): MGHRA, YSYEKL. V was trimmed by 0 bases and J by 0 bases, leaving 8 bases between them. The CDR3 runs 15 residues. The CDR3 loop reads CASSQDDNMNTEAFF. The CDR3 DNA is TGCGCCAGCAGCCAAGATGACAACATGAACACTGAAGCTTTCTTT.

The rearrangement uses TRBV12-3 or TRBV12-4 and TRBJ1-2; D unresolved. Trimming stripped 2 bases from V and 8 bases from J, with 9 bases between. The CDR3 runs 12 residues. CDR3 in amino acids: CASSLSREGYTF. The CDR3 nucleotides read TGTGCCAGCAGTTTAAGTCGGGAGGGCTACACCTTC.

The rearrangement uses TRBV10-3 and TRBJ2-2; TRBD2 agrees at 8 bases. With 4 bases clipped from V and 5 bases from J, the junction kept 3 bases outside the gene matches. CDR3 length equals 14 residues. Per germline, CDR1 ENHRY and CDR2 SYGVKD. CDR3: CAISVAGSTGELFF. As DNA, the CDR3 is TGTGCCATCAGTGTAGCGGGGTCGACCGGGGAGCTGTTTTTT.

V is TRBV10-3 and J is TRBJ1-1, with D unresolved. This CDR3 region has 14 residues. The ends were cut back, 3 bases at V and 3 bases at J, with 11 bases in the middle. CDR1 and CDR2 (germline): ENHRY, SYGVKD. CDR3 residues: CAISDLRDDTEAFF. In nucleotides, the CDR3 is TGTGCCATCAGTGATTTGAGGGATGACACTGAAGCTTTCTTT.

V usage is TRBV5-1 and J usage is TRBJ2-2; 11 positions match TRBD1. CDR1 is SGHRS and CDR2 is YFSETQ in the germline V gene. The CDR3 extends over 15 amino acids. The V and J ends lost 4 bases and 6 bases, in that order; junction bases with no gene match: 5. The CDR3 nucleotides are TGCGCCAGCAGCCCGGGACAGGGGGTCCCCGGGGAGCTGTTTTTT. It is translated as CASSPGQGVPGELFF.

The CDR3 spells CASSLVGQAFTGELFF. CDR3 nucleotide sequence: TGTGCCAGCAGTTTAGTGGGACAGGCATTCACCGGGGAGCTGTTTTTT. The chain uses TRBV27 and TRBJ2-2, with 8 nucleotides matching TRBD1. V gave up 2 bases and J gave up 4 bases; unmatched junction bases: 6. The CDR3 totals 16 residues. CDR1 is MNHEY, CDR2 SMNVEV, per germline (reference sequence).

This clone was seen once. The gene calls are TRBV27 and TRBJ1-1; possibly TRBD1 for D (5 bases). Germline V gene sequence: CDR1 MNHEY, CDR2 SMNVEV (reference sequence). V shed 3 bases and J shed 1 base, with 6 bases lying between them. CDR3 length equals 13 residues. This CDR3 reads CASSFGANTEAFF. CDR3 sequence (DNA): TGTGCCAGCAGTTTTGGGGCGAACACTGAAGCTTTCTTT.

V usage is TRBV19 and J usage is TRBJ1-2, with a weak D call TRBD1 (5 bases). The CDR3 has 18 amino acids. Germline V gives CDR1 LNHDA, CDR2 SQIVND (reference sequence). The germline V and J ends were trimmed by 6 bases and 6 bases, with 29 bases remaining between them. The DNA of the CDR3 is TGTGCCAGTAGGACCTCGCAGGGAAGGCCGGTTTTTTTGGATGGCTACACCTTC. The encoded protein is CASRTSQGRPVFLDGYTF.

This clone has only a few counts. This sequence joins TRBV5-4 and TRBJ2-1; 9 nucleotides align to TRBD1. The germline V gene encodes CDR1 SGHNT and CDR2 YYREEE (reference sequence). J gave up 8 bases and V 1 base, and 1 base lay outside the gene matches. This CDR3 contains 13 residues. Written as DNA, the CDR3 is TGTGCCAGCAGCTTGACAGGGGGCGATGAGCAGTTCTTC. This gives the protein CASSLTGGDEQFF.

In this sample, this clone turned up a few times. CDR3 nucleotides: TGTGCCAGCAGCCTCAACACGGGGGTGAACACTGAAGCTTTCTTT. Protein product: CASSLNTGVNTEAFF. This rearrangement joins TRBV3-1 (or the pseudogene TRBV3-2) to TRBJ1-1; possibly TRBD1 for D (5 bases). The germline V and J ends were trimmed by 4 bases and 0 bases, with 12 bases remaining between them. Looked up from germline, CDR1 is LGHDT and CDR2 is YNNKEL (reference sequence). CDR3 size: 15 residues.

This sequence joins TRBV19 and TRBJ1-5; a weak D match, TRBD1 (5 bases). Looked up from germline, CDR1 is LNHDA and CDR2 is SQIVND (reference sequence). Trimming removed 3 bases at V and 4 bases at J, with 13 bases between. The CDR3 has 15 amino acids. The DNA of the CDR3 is TGTGCCAGTAGTATTTTGGGGCTCCGGAATCAGCCCCAGCATTTT. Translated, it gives CASSILGLRNQPQHF.

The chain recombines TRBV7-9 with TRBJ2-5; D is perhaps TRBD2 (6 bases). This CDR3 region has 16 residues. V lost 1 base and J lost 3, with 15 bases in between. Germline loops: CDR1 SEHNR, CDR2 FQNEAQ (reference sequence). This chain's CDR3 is CASSLGAGRRKETQYF. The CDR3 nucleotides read TGTGCCAGCAGCTTAGGGGCGGGGCGGCGGAAAGAGACCCAGTACTTC. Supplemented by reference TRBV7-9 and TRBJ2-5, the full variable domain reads DTGVSQNPRHKITKRGQNVTFRCDPISEHNRLYWYRQTLGQGPEFLTYFQNEAQLEKSRLLSDRFSAERPKGSFSTLEIQRTEQGDSAMYLCASSLGAGRRKETQYFGPGTRLLVL.

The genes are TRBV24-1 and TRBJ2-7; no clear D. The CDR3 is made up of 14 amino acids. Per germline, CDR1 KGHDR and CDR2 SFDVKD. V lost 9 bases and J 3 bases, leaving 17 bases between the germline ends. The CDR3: CATLHGGVLYEQYV. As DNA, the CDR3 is TGTGCCACCCTTCACGGCGGTGTCCTCTACGAGCAGTACGTC.

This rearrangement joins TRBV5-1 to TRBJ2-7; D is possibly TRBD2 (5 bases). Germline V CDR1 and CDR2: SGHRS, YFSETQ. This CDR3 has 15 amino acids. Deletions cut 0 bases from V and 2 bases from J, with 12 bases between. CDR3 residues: CASSLGAGQTYEQYV. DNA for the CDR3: TGCGCCAGCAGCTTGGGTGCGGGTCAGACCTACGAGCAGTACGTC.

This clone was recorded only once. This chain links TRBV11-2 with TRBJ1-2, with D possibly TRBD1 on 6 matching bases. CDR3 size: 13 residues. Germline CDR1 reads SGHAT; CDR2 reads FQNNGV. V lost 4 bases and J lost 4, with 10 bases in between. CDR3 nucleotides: TGTGCCAGCAGCTCGCAGGGGACCTATGGCTACACCTTC. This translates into CASSSQGTYGYTF.

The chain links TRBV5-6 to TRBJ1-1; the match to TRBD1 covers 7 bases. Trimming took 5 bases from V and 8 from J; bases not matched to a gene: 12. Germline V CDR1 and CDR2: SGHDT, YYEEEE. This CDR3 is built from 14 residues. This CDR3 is CASSIVGTVIEAFF. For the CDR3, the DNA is TGTGCCAGCAGTATTGTAGGGACAGTTATAGAAGCTTTCTTT.

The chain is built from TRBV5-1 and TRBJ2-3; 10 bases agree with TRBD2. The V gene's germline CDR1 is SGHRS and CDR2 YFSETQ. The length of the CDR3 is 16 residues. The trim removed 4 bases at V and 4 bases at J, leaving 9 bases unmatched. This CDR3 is CASSRNSGGNSDTQYF. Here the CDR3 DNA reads TGCGCCAGCAGCCGGAATAGCGGGGGGAACTCAGATACGCAGTATTTT.

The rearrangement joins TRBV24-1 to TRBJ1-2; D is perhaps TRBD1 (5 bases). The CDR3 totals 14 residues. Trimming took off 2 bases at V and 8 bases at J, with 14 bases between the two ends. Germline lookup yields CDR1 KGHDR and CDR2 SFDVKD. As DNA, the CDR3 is TGTGCCACCAGTGATTCCGGGACTGGCAAAGGCTACACCTTC. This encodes CATSDSGTGKGYTF.

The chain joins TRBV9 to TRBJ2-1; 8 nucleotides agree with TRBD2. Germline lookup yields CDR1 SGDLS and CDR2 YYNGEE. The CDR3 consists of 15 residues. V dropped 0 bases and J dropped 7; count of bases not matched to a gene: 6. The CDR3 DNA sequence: TGTGCCAGCAGCGTAGCGGGGGGGGCATCGAATGAGCAGTTCTTC. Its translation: CASSVAGGASNEQFF.

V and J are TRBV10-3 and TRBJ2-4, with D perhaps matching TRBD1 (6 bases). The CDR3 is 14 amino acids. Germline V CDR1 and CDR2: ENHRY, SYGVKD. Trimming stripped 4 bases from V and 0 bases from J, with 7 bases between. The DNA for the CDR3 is TGTGCCATCAGTGCAGGGGTAGCCAAAAACATTCAGTACTTC. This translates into CAISAGVAKNIQYF.